These T cell receptor beta chains were read from a single sample in a study of cytomegalovirus exposure and HLA in healthy donors. The protocol was immunoSEQ multiplex PCR, while the TCRdb copy is restricted to in-frame clones and leaves out a portion. The sample comprises under 150,000 clones, approximately 82% of which are singletons, and around 2.5% rests with the top ten. The sequencing sample was made of PBMCs. The receptors were gathered from a boy between 2 and 15 years old in good health and CMV-seronegative. The CDR3 runs from the conserved cysteine through the conserved F or W. A D gene is named only where the DNA matches it firmly. Where a row states a size, it is once, few, many or the class of an expanded clone; other rows omit it.

CDR3aa	CDR3nt	v_gene	abundance	d_gene	j_gene
CASSTSRDRGFYNEQFF	TGTGCCAGCAGCACCAGTAGGGACAGGGGGTTCTACAATGAGCAGTTCTTC	TRBV7-6	NA	TRBD1	TRBJ2-1
CASSQDRLADGNQPQHF	TGCGCCAGCAGCCAAGATCGCCTGGCGGATGGCAATCAGCCCCAGCATTTT	TRBV4-1	NA	NA	TRBJ1-5
CASSFDRSTNEKLFF	TGTGCCAGCAGCTTCGACAGGTCAACTAATGAAAAACTGTTTTTT	TRBV6-5	NA	NA	TRBJ1-4
CASSIRGNTEAFF	TGTGCCAGTAGTATAAGGGGAAACACTGAAGCTTTCTTT	TRBV19	NA	NA	TRBJ1-1
CASSQTEEAFF	TGCGCCAGCAGCCAAACGGAGGAAGCTTTCTTT	TRBV4-1	NA	NA	TRBJ1-1
CASRGTGESTEAFF	TGTGCCAGCAGAGGGACAGGGGAGTCGACTGAAGCTTTCTTT	TRBV6-1	NA	TRBD1	TRBJ1-1
CASSGTVDGYTF	TGTGCCAGCAGTGGAACAGTAGATGGCTACACCTTC	TRBV2	NA	NA	TRBJ1-2
CASSPLPREETQYF	TGTGCTAGCAGCCCCCTCCCGAGGGAGGAGACCCAGTACTTC	TRBV7-7	NA	NA	TRBJ2-5
CASSPGQGNYGYTF	TGTGCCAGCAGCCCGGGACAGGGTAACTATGGCTACACCTTC	TRBV5-4	once	TRBD1	TRBJ1-2
CALTPGGGGYTF	TGTGCCTTGACGCCTGGCGGGGGAGGCTACACCTTC	TRBV30	NA	NA	TRBJ1-2
CASSLTGGAGPEAFF	TGCGCCAGCAGCCTTACGGGAGGGGCCGGGCCTGAAGCTTTCTTT	TRBV5-1	NA	NA	TRBJ1-1
CASSLGTSGDNEQFF	TGTGCCAGCAGCCTTGGGACTAGCGGAGACAATGAGCAGTTCTTC	TRBV6-4	NA	TRBD2	TRBJ2-1
CASSPGLANEQFF	TGTGCCAGCTCACCAGGACTAGCAAATGAGCAGTTCTTC	TRBV18	NA	TRBD2	TRBJ2-1
CAWSLTSGGSDTQYF	TGTGCCTGGAGTCTGACTAGCGGGGGTTCAGATACGCAGTATTTT	TRBV30	NA	TRBD2	TRBJ2-3
CASSRGTALYEQYF	TGCGCCAGCAGCCGCGGGACAGCCCTTTACGAGCAGTACTTC	TRBV7-6	once	NA	TRBJ2-7
CASSLGLDYEQYF	TGTGCCAGCAGCTTAGGACTGGACTACGAGCAGTACTTC	TRBV7-8	NA	NA	TRBJ2-7
CASSGQHTDTQYF	TGTGCCAGCAGTGGACAGCACACAGATACGCAGTATTTT	TRBV28	NA	NA	TRBJ2-3
CASSSPSSTDTQYF	TGTGCCAGCAGCTCCCCCTCTAGCACAGATACGCAGTATTTT	TRBV7-6	NA	NA	TRBJ2-3
CASSEETGSGAQQYF	TGTGCCAGCAGTGAAGAGACAGGGTCCGGGGCTCAGCAGTACTTC	TRBV6-1	NA	TRBD1	TRBJ2-7
CASSLGGQTEAFF	TGTGCCAGCAGCTTAGGAGGACAGACTGAAGCTTTCTTT	TRBV7-9	NA	NA	TRBJ1-1
CASSLSGGTQTQYF	TGTGCCAGCAGCTTAAGTGGGGGCACCCAGACCCAGTACTTC	TRBV7-6	NA	NA	TRBJ2-5
CASTRVARGYTF	TGTGCCAGCACCCGGGTAGCCAGAGGCTACACCTTC	TRBV7-4	NA	NA	TRBJ1-2
CASSPVRAGAANEKLFF	TGTGCCAGCAGCCCGGTGAGAGCAGGGGCCGCTAATGAAAAACTGTTTTTT	TRBV11-2	NA	NA	TRBJ1-4
CASSEGTALGNEQFF	TGTGCCAGCAGCGAAGGGACTGCCCTCGGGAATGAGCAGTTCTTC	TRBV5-4	NA	NA	TRBJ2-1
CASSISPGSNQPQHF	TGTGCCAGTAGTATATCACCGGGAAGCAATCAGCCCCAGCATTTT	TRBV19	NA	NA	TRBJ1-5
CASSLSWDRSYEQYF	TGTGCCAGCAGCTTAAGTTGGGACAGAAGCTACGAGCAGTACTTC	TRBV11-2	once	TRBD1	TRBJ2-7
CAWKAGPYNEQFF	TGTGCCTGGAAGGCTGGGCCGTACAATGAGCAGTTCTTC	TRBV30	once	NA	TRBJ2-1
CASSLGGRTRVGYEQYF	TGTGCCAGCAGCTTAGGGGGGCGAACCCGCGTGGGCTACGAGCAGTACTTC	TRBV7-2	NA	NA	TRBJ2-7
CASSPNRRAGANVLTF	TGTGCCAGCTCACCAAACCGCAGGGCTGGGGCCAACGTCCTGACTTTC	TRBV18	NA	NA	TRBJ2-6
CASSLGGGINYGYTF	TGCGCCAGCAGCTTGGGGGGGGGAATCAACTATGGCTACACCTTC	TRBV5-1	NA	NA	TRBJ1-2
CASSQDFENSLYNEQFF	TGTGCTAGCAGCCAAGATTTCGAGAACTCCTTGTACAATGAGCAGTTCTTC	TRBV4-2	NA	NA	TRBJ2-1
CASSPRGGFTDTQYF	TGTGCCAGCAGCCCCCGGGGGGGTTTCACAGATACGCAGTATTTT	TRBV7-8	NA	TRBD2	TRBJ2-3
CASSHLAGGRNEQFF	TGTGCCAGCAGCCACCTAGCGGGAGGCCGCAATGAGCAGTTCTTC	TRBV5-6	NA	TRBD2	TRBJ2-1
CASSLDGSREQYF	TGTGCCAGCAGCTTAGACGGGTCGCGCGAGCAGTACTTC	TRBV7-9	NA	NA	TRBJ2-7
CASRLGQAYEQYF	TGTGCCAGCAGGCTGGGACAGGCCTACGAGCAGTACTTC	TRBV27	NA	TRBD1	TRBJ2-7
CASSFREGNTEAFF	TGTGCCAGTAGCTTCCGGGAGGGGAACACTGAAGCTTTCTTT	TRBV19	NA	NA	TRBJ1-1
CSVETNDSPNYGYTF	TGCAGCGTTGAAACAAACGACAGTCCTAACTATGGCTACACCTTC	TRBV29-1	NA	NA	TRBJ1-2
CATRDRGNTEAFF	TGCGCCACCCGGGACAGGGGAAACACTGAAGCTTTCTTT	TRBV10-2	NA	TRBD1	TRBJ1-1
CASSVATGIYEQYF	TGTGCCAGCAGCGTAGCGACAGGGATTTACGAGCAGTACTTC	TRBV9	once	TRBD1	TRBJ2-7
CASSPAADTQYF	TGTGCCAGCTCACCAGCGGCAGATACGCAGTATTTT	TRBV18	NA	NA	TRBJ2-3
CASSPRDAVYYGYTF	TGTGCCAGCAGCCCCCGGGATGCGGTCTACTATGGCTACACCTTC	TRBV7-8	NA	NA	TRBJ1-2
CASIGGAAKAQGYTF	TGTGCCAGTATTGGGGGGGCCGCCAAAGCGCAGGGCTACACCTTC	TRBV19	NA	NA	TRBJ1-2
CSSSVQGGSGNTIYF	TGTTCCAGCAGCGTACAGGGGGGCTCTGGAAACACCATATATTTT	TRBV7-9	NA	TRBD1	TRBJ1-3
CASSLFSGTDTQYF	TGTGCCAGCAGTTTATTTAGCGGCACAGATACGCAGTATTTT	TRBV27	NA	NA	TRBJ2-3
CASSSGRGAAYGYTF	TGTGCCAGCAGCTCAGGACGGGGGGCGGCCTATGGCTACACCTTC	TRBV7-2	NA	NA	TRBJ1-2
CASSSRGMGSDTQYF	TGTGCCAGCAGTTCTCGGGGGATGGGATCAGATACGCAGTATTTT	TRBV6-5	NA	NA	TRBJ2-3
CAISEWGFGDSRVNTEAFF	TGTGCCATCAGTGAGTGGGGTTTCGGAGACAGCCGAGTGAACACTGAAGCTTTCTTT	TRBV10-3	NA	NA	TRBJ1-1
CASSYGQGLYSPLHF	TGTGCCAGCAGCTATGGACAGGGCTTGTATTCACCCCTCCATTTT	TRBV7-9	NA	TRBD1	TRBJ1-6
CASSLTGFYNEQFF	TGTGCCAGCAGCCTGACAGGGTTCTACAATGAGCAGTTCTTC	TRBV7-9	NA	TRBD1	TRBJ2-1
CASGTLNKDRGGYTF	TGTGCCAGCGGTACCTTAAATAAAGACAGGGGAGGCTACACCTTC	TRBV14	NA	TRBD1	TRBJ1-2
CASSLAGRMNTEAFF	TGTGCCAGCAGCTTAGCTGGCAGGATGAACACTGAAGCTTTCTTT	TRBV11-1	NA	NA	TRBJ1-1
CAGSAEDTGELFF	TGTGCCGGCAGTGCGGAGGACACCGGGGAGCTGTTTTTT	TRBV6-4	once	NA	TRBJ2-2
CASSYGGKNEKLFF	TGTGCCAGCAGTTACGGGGGGAAGAATGAAAAACTGTTTTTT	TRBV6-5	NA	NA	TRBJ1-4
CASSRGSADTQYF	TGTGCCAGCAGTCGGGGGTCCGCAGATACGCAGTATTTT	TRBV6-1	NA	NA	TRBJ2-3